Following are 12 T cell receptor beta chains from one sample sequenced in a study of CD8+CD57+ T cells in acquired aplastic anemia (dated by TCRdb to 2017 to 2018). Sequencing used an Illumina HiSeq 2000. TCR beta VDJ combination and CDR3 sequence profiling used genomic DNA as the template. TCRdb handled the public reads itself, with Q25 trimming in fastp and clone calling in MiXCR, and kept productive beta chains. When rows share a CDR3 protein, they turn into one entry using the most common DNA and genes. This sample has some 150,000 distinct CDR3 sequences in its table, and 65% to 75% of those were observed once. Of the sample, approximately 50% falls within the top ten clones. Expansion of CD8+CD57+ cells had been shown by flow cytometry in the patients chosen for sequencing. The sample comprised sorted CD4+, CD8+, or CD8+CD57+ T cells (not recorded which) from PBMCs. These TCRs come from a human donor with aplastic anemia.

This clonotype showed up just once. The V call is TRBV19, the J call TRBJ2-5; D assignment may be TRBD1 or TRBD2 (5 bases each). V dropped 4 bases and J dropped 7 bases, with 13 bases sitting between them. The germline gives CDR1 LNHDA, CDR2 SQIVND (reference sequence). CDR3 length: 13 residues. In nucleotides, the CDR3 is TGTGCCAGTAGTAGGTCAGGGAGCCCGACCCAGTACTTC. It translates to CASSRSGSPTQYF.

The chain recombines TRBV7-9 with TRBJ2-7, with D possibly called TRBD1 or TRBD2 (5 bases each). The CDR3 spans 15 residues. The germline V gene encodes CDR1 SEHNR and CDR2 FQNEAQ (reference sequence). V was clipped by 6 bases and J by 0 bases, with 15 bases between them. This CDR3 is CASSYRGASSYEQYF. CDR3 DNA sequence: TGTGCCAGCAGTTATCGAGGGGCGAGCTCCTACGAGCAGTACTTC.

This clonotype was seen only once. The rearrangement links TRBV5-1 to TRBJ1-1; 8 bases are a match to TRBD1. This CDR3 has 14 amino acids. V was clipped by 4 bases and J by 11 bases; unmatched bases: 13. Germline V CDR1 and CDR2: SGHRS, YFSETQ. CDR3 sequence (DNA): TGCGCCAGCAGCCCAGGGGGACAGGATGCGCGTGCTTTCTTT. Its translation: CASSPGGQDARAFF.

This clonotype was picked up a small number of times. The chain employs TRBV7-9 and TRBJ2-7; D is perhaps TRBD1 (6 bases). The CDR3 spans 15 residues. Between the trimmed V and J ends, which lost 2 bases and 4 bases, there was a span of 15 bases. Germline V gene lookup returns CDR1 SEHNR and CDR2 FQNEAQ (reference sequence). CDR3 sequence: CASSLSQGTSYEQYF. The DNA for the CDR3 is TGTGCCAGCAGCTTATCACAGGGTACCTCTTACGAGCAGTACTTC.

In nucleotides, the CDR3 is TGCAGCGGGGCGACAGGGATTAACACCGGGGAGCTGTTTTTT. Translating gives CSGATGINTGELFF. This chain joins TRBV20-1 and TRBJ2-2; 7 bases agree with TRBD1. Germline V gene lookup returns CDR1 DFQATT and CDR2 SNEGSKA (reference sequence). CDR3 length: 14 residues.

This chain connects TRBV7-9 to TRBJ2-3, with 7 nucleotides matching TRBD1. Trimming removed 4 bases from V and 2 bases from J; junction bases left unmatched: 6. Germline lookup yields CDR1 SEHNR and CDR2 FQNEAQ (reference sequence). CDR3 length equals 15 residues. The CDR3 sequence: CASSSDRADTDTQYF. The DNA for the CDR3 is TGTGCCAGCAGCTCAGACAGGGCTGACACAGATACGCAGTATTTT. Filled out from reference TRBV7-9 and TRBJ2-3, the complete variable domain reads DTGVSQNPRHKITKRGQNVTFRCDPISEHNRLYWYRQTLGQGPEFLTYFQNEAQLEKSRLLSDRFSAERPKGSFSTLEIQRTEQGDSAMYLCASSSDRADTDTQYFGPGTRLTVL.

The chain uses TRBV29-1 and TRBJ2-3; TRBD1 matches at 9 bases. There are 13 residues in the CDR3. Germline assignment: CDR1 SQVTM and CDR2 ANQGSEA. V shed 7 bases, J shed 2 bases, and the junction held 4 bases outside the gene matches. The chain's CDR3 is CSGHRGHTDTQYF. Written as DNA, the CDR3 is TGCAGCGGACACAGGGGGCACACAGATACGCAGTATTTT.

In this sample, this clonotype turned up many times. The chain employs TRBV6-4 and TRBJ1-2, with TRBD1 identical over 8 bases. The V gene's germline CDR1 is MRHNA and CDR2 SNTAGT. The V segment lost 6 bases and the J segment 7 bases; nucleotides outside the gene matches: 7. This CDR3 region has 13 residues. CDR3 amino acids: CASSGQGIFGYTF. The CDR3 DNA is TGTGCCAGCAGCGGACAGGGTATTTTTGGCTACACCTTC.

The chain combines TRBV2 with TRBJ2-7; D unclear. Trimming removed 3 bases from V and 5 bases from J, with 11 bases in between. This CDR3 region has 13 residues. Germline V lookup: CDR1 SNHLY, CDR2 FYNNEI. The DNA for the CDR3 is TGTGCCAGCAGTGAGGCGGCGAGCAACGAGCAGTACTTC. Its translation is CASSEAASNEQYF. Looking up the rest from reference TRBV2 and TRBJ2-7 gives the full variable domain: EPEVTQTPSHQVTQMGQEVILRCVPISNHLYFYWYRQILGQKVEFLVSFYNNEISEKSEIFDDQFSVERPDGSNFTLKIRSTKLEDSAMYFCASSEAASNEQYFGPGTRLTVT.

Remarks on this clonotype: Sequence at one end of the junction differs from germline and may be a read error. V gene TRBV2 combines with J gene TRBJ2-5; the match to TRBD2 covers 7 bases. The CDR3 totals 13 residues. CDR1 is SNHLY, CDR2 FYNNEI, per germline. This CDR3 reads CATGSGREEAQYF. CDR3 DNA: TGTGCCACCGGTAGTGGGAGGGAAGAGGCCCAGTACTTC.

The chain combines TRBV7-8 with TRBJ2-1; D may be TRBD1 (6 bases). V was pared by 5 bases and J by 10 bases, with 15 bases between. Germline CDR1 and CDR2: SGHVS and FQNEAQ. The CDR3 length is 13 residues. This chain's CDR3 is CASSLDQGNEQFF. In DNA form, the CDR3 reads TGTGCCAGCAGCCTCGACCAGGGGAACGAGCAGTTCTTC.

V usage is TRBV7-2 and J usage is TRBJ1-4; D not certain. Trimming shortened V by 5 bases and J by 7 bases, and 17 bases separated the two germline ends. The CDR3 covers 15 residues. Germline CDR1 SGHTA, CDR2 FQGNSA. CDR3 loop: CASSQEVPGGEKLFF. The CDR3 region has the DNA TGTGCCAGCAGCCAAGAGGTCCCCGGAGGTGAAAAACTGTTTTTT.